This T cell receptor (beta chain) stems from a study of identical twins. Via MiXCR, TCRdb re-called the 5' RACE reads, giving one row per CDR3 protein. The table lists a few hundred thousand distinct CDR3 sequences, 7.5% to 10% of them singletons. In this sample, this clonotype is medium-sized. Per germline, CDR1 SQVTM and CDR2 ANQGSEA. V lost 7 bases, J lost 1 base, and 4 bases stayed unmatched. The CDR3 covers 12 residues. These sequences were also reported in another study, on yellow fever vaccine responses in identical twins.

The specimen sequenced was PBMCs. The TCR was taken from a woman under 30 in good health. The genes are TRBV29-1 and TRBJ2-7; TRBD2 matches at 7 bases. CDR3 coding DNA: TGCAGCGCGGGGGGAACGTCCTACGAGCAGTACTTC. Protein sequence: CSAGGTSYEQYF.